This T cell receptor (beta chain) was documented in a study of T cell repertoires in cytomegalovirus infection. Overall study context: Signatures in public TCR beta sequences pointed to both CMV infection and matching HLA type. Study results and caveats: HLA-C-restricted CMV-specific TCR beta clonotypes were dominant in the ex vivo response. Cumulative public TCR beta family frequency identified CMV carriers with the relevant HLA.

A remark on this clonotype: Its specificity is not known.

Germline V gene data show CDR1 as MNHNY and CDR2 as SVGAGI (reference sequence). The CDR3 has 13 amino acids. V was clipped by 5 bases and J by 2 bases, with 9 bases between them. Each CDR3 protein gets one entry after TCRdb re-called the reads with MiXCR. The data hold nearly 70,000 distinct CDR3 sequences, with 20% to 25% observed a single time. Sequenced material: PBMCs, sequenced either directly or after in vitro stimulation (not recorded which). The TCR sequence derives from a human donor in good health (CMV status not recorded). Some clones in this sample may be carry-over from other donors' samples. The J gene is TRBJ1-2, the V gene TRBV6-6; TRBD1 might be the D (5 bases). The CDR3 is CASSRDGNYGYTF. CDR3 bases: TGTGCCAGCAGTAGGGACGGGAACTATGGCTACACCTTC.